This TCR beta chain was retrieved from a study of blood T cell repertoires in COVID-19. Study as a whole: Nucleic acid was either cDNA or gDNA, and it came from T cells, B-cell-depleted T cells, or PBMCs.

This clone has only one observation. The germline CDR1 and CDR2 sequences are LGHDT and YNNKEL (reference sequence). J was trimmed by 6 bases and V by 7 bases; bases with no gene match: 7. The CDR3 covers 13 residues. Original data processing: Reference gene primer amplification gave nucleated cell count estimates. The repertoire was sequenced with immunoSEQ multiplex PCR; TCRdb's copy has only in-frame clones and lacks some. V, J and clone size are taken as reported in that table, and D and trimming were inferred from the DNA itself. This table holds some 150,000 clones, roughly 80% found once. The V and J genes are TRBV3-1 (or the pseudogene TRBV3-2) and TRBJ2-3; 7 bases agree with TRBD2. The sample was peripheral blood. The receptor's source is a human donor with acute or convalescent COVID-19. The donor label of this sample is uncertain. The CDR3 nucleotides read TGTGCCAGCACCCGGACTAGATCTGATACGCAGTATTTT. It is translated as CASTRTRSDTQYF.